This is a list of T cell receptor beta chains from one sample in a study of regulatory T cells in long-lasting Graves disease. Each CDR3 protein gets one entry after TCRdb re-called the multiplex PCR reads with MiXCR. This table has 400,000 to 600,000 distinct CDR3 sequences, 20% to 25% appearing once. The material sequenced was peripheral blood mononuclear cells (PBMCs), taken when the disease was refractory, from a patient treated with antithyroid drugs. The receptors here all came from a female donor with Graves disease. Each CDR3 is given with its conserved first and last residue. A D gene is named only where the DNA matches it firmly. Clone size is stated in some rows and not others, as once, few, many or a class when expanded.

d_gene	abundance	v_gene	j_gene	CDR3nt	CDR3aa
-	many	TRBV3-1	TRBJ1-2	TGTGCCAGCAGCCAAGGAGAGGGAACCTATGGCTACACCTTC	CASSQGEGTYGYTF
-	-	TRBV7-9	TRBJ2-3	TGTGCCAGCAGGGGTAGCGGCTACACGGGAGATACGCAGTATTTT	CASRGSGYTGDTQYF
-	-	TRBV3-1	TRBJ2-4	TGTGCCAGCAGCCGAGACAGGTTCCGTCCGGAAAACATTCAGTACTTC	CASSRDRFRPENIQYF
-	-	TRBV2	TRBJ2-2	TGTGCCAGCAGTGAATATAGGGGCAGACTTAACACCGGGGAGCTGTTTTTT	CASSEYRGRLNTGELFF
TRBD1	-	TRBV6-1	TRBJ1-1	TGTGCCGGATCTCAGGGGGGTACCATGAACACTGAAGCTTTCTTT	CAGSQGGTMNTEAFF
-	few	TRBV30	TRBJ2-7	TGTGCCTGGAGTGCTAGCATTCTCTACGAGCAGTACTTC	CAWSASILYEQYF
TRBD2	-	TRBV7-2	TRBJ2-7	TGTGCCAGCAGCTTAGGGGGGGAGGGGACCTACGAGCAGTACTTC	CASSLGGEGTYEQYF
-	many	TRBV28	TRBJ2-5	TGTGCCAGCAGTTTAGACTTTAGGGAGACCCAGTACTTC	CASSLDFRETQYF
TRBD1	many	TRBV15	TRBJ2-5	TGTGCCACCAGCAGCTTCACGACAGGGGATGGAGAGACCCAGTACTTC	CATSSFTTGDGETQYF
-	few	TRBV28	TRBJ2-4	TGTGCCAGCAGTTGGGGGTTGAAAAACATTCAGTACTTC	CASSWGLKNIQYF
-	-	TRBV9	TRBJ2-3	TGTGCCAGCAGCGATTACAAGACGGGCACAGATACGCAGTATTTT	CASSDYKTGTDTQYF
TRBD2	many	TRBV11-2	TRBJ2-7	TGTGCCAGCAGCTTAGACGGGGGGTCCTCGCGCGAGCAGTACTTC	CASSLDGGSSREQYF
TRBD1	many	TRBV28	TRBJ2-7	TGTGCCAGCACCCACCCCCGGGACAGGGGATCCTACGAGCAGTACTTC	CASTHPRDRGSYEQYF
-	many	TRBV7-8	TRBJ1-1	TGTGCCAGCAGCTCCCCCGCACGGTCATCGAACACTGAAGCTTTCTTT	CASSSPARSSNTEAFF